This TCR beta chain is from a study of early stage breast cancer tumors. Background on the study: Invasive lobular carcinomas made up about 30% of the 12 ER+/PR+/HER2- tumors. Findings and limits, study-wide: Tumors had about 2.4-fold higher T cell density and higher clonality than adjacent normal breast tissue.

Sequenced by immunoSEQ multiplex PCR; TCRdb stores in-frame clones only, minus some. In the table there are roughly 500 clones, 77% of which are singletons. Deletions cut 3 bases from V and 3 bases from J, with 7 bases between. This CDR3 has 13 amino acids. CDR1 and CDR2 from the germline V gene are SGHNT and YYREEE (reference sequence). Of note for this clone: What it binds is not known.

The sequenced sample consisted of normal breast tissue next to the tumor. The chain joins TRBV5-4 to TRBJ2-1; the D is unclear. This TCR was recovered from a person aged 40-50 years with breast cancer. The DNA of the CDR3 is TGTGCCAGCAGCTATCCGGACTACAATGAGCAGTTCTTC. This gives the protein CASSYPDYNEQFF.